This T cell receptor beta chain was found in a study of pediatric ulcerative colitis (dated by TCRdb to about 2019). For the study in its entirety: Among the ulcerative colitis patients, roughly 7 had pancolitis and two had left-sided colitis, and histology in every patient was consistent with ulcerative colitis. By Pediatric Ulcerative Colitis Activity Index, mild disease was classified in a couple of patients, moderate disease in several and acute severe colitis in three. From 8 to 10 newly diagnosed, treatment-naive pediatric ulcerative colitis patients and a few non-IBD control children, paired blood and rectal samples were collected. Overall results and qualifications from the work: Autologous blood-rectal clonal overlap was significantly higher in ulcerative colitis patients than in controls, suggesting increased T cell trafficking to inflamed tissue. A couple of rectal CDR3 clonotypes were present in all ulcerative colitis patients and in none of the controls. Controls, mild-moderate and acute severe colitis patients were separated by rectal repertoire features, and reduced rectal diversity due to clonal expansions was observed in acute severe colitis. For technical reasons, substantially fewer templates were yielded by the blood samples of two patients, and these blood samples were excluded from blood-rectal overlap analysis. Because repertoires were derived from total lymphocyte DNA, patterns in rare subsets such as regulatory T cells may not have been reflected. The healthy control group was small, with only four individuals.

Before the diagnostic colonoscopy, none of the ulcerative colitis patients had been given immunosuppressive medication. A blood sample was drawn at the time of the colonoscopy. The Wizard kit (Promega) was used to extract genomic DNA from both blood and intestinal samples. V and J are truncated by 10 bases and 2 bases respectively, leaving an intervening sequence of 5 bases. CDR1 and CDR2, looked up from the germline V gene, are SGHVT and SQSDAQ. The CDR3 covers 10 residues, taking in both the cysteine and the phenylalanine. Only the CDR3 part of the read is kept: 30 bases, read in frame from the first base. In this sample, this clone turned up once. The antigen this receptor binds is unknown. Nothing much larger sits one base from this clone, and base qualities are not available. Through the immunoSEQ TRB Survey service, multiplex V and J primers were used to amplify rearranged CDR3 beta regions from genomic DNA. To keep sequencing depth the same across samples, survey-level depth of up to 500,000 reads per sample was applied. The libraries were purified and pooled, then sequenced using Illumina technology. Concerning the study's data processing: Productive clonality, sample overlap, pairwise scatters, CDR3 beta length, V/D/J gene usage and productiveness were assessed with immunoSEQ online tools. Calculated diversity was the number of unique rearrangements divided by total templates times 100; Shannon and Simpson indices were also computed. Principal component analysis used the R prcomp function and ggbiplot package on Z-score normalized data. Morisita's index was used to quantify blood-rectal clonal overlap within each subject. Entries here come from immuneACCESS through TCRdb and include only in-frame sequences with V and J called. Some clones fail to appear in such tables; in the studies checked, an unresolved V gene covers under half of the shortfall, and the cause of the remainder is unknown. Clone size and V and J calls were adopted from that table, with D and trimming inferred from the DNA. Present in this sample are roughly 64,000 clones, 80% to 90% of which were seen just once. Approximately 3.4% of the sample belongs to the ten largest clones.

The receptor was derived from a boy between 10 and 17 years old with severe ulcerative colitis. Here the chain combines TRBV7-4 and TRBJ2-5, with the D gene call left open. Source material: blood. The CDR3 region: CANGQETQYF. The DNA is TGTGCCAATGGGCAAGAGACCCAGTACTTC.